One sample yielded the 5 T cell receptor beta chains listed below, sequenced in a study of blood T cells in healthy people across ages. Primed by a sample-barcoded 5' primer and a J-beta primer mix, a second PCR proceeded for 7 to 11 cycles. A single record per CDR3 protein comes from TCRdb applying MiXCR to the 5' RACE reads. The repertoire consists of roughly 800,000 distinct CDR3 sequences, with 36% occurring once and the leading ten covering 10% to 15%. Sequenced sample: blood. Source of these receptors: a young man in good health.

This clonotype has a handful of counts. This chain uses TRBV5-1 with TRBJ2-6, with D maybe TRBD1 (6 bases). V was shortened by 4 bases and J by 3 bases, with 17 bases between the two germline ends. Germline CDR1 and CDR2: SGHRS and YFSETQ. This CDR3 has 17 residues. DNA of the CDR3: TGCGCCAGCAGCCCCGTTGGGGGCGCATATGGGGCCAACGTCCTGACTTTC. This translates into CASSPVGGAYGANVLTF.

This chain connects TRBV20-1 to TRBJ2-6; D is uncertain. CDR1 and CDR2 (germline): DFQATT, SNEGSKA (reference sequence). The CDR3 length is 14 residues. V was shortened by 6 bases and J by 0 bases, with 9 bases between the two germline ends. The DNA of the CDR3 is TGCAGTGCCCGACCGAGCTCTGGGGCCAACGTCCTGACTTTC. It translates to CSARPSSGANVLTF.

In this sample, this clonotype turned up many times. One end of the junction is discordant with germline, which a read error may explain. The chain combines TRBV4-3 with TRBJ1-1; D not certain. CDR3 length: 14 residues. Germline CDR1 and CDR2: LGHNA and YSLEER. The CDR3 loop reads CASSQDRPNTEAFF. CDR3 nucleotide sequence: TGTGCCAGCAGCCAAGATCGACCGAACACTGAAGCTTTCTTT.

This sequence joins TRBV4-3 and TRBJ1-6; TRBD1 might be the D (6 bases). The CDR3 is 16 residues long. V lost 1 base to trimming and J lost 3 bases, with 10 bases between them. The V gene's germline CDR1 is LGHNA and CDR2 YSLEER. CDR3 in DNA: TGCGCCAGCAGCCAAGGAGACAGGCACTATAATTCACCCCTCCACTTT. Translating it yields CASSQGDRHYNSPLHF.

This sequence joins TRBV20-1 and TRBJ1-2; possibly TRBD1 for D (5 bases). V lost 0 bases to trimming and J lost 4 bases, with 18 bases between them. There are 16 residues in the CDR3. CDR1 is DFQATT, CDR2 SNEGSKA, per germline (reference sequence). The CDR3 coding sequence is TGCAGTGCTAGAGATCTTCAGGGACGTGCCCGCTATGGCTACACCTTC. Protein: CSARDLQGRARYGYTF.